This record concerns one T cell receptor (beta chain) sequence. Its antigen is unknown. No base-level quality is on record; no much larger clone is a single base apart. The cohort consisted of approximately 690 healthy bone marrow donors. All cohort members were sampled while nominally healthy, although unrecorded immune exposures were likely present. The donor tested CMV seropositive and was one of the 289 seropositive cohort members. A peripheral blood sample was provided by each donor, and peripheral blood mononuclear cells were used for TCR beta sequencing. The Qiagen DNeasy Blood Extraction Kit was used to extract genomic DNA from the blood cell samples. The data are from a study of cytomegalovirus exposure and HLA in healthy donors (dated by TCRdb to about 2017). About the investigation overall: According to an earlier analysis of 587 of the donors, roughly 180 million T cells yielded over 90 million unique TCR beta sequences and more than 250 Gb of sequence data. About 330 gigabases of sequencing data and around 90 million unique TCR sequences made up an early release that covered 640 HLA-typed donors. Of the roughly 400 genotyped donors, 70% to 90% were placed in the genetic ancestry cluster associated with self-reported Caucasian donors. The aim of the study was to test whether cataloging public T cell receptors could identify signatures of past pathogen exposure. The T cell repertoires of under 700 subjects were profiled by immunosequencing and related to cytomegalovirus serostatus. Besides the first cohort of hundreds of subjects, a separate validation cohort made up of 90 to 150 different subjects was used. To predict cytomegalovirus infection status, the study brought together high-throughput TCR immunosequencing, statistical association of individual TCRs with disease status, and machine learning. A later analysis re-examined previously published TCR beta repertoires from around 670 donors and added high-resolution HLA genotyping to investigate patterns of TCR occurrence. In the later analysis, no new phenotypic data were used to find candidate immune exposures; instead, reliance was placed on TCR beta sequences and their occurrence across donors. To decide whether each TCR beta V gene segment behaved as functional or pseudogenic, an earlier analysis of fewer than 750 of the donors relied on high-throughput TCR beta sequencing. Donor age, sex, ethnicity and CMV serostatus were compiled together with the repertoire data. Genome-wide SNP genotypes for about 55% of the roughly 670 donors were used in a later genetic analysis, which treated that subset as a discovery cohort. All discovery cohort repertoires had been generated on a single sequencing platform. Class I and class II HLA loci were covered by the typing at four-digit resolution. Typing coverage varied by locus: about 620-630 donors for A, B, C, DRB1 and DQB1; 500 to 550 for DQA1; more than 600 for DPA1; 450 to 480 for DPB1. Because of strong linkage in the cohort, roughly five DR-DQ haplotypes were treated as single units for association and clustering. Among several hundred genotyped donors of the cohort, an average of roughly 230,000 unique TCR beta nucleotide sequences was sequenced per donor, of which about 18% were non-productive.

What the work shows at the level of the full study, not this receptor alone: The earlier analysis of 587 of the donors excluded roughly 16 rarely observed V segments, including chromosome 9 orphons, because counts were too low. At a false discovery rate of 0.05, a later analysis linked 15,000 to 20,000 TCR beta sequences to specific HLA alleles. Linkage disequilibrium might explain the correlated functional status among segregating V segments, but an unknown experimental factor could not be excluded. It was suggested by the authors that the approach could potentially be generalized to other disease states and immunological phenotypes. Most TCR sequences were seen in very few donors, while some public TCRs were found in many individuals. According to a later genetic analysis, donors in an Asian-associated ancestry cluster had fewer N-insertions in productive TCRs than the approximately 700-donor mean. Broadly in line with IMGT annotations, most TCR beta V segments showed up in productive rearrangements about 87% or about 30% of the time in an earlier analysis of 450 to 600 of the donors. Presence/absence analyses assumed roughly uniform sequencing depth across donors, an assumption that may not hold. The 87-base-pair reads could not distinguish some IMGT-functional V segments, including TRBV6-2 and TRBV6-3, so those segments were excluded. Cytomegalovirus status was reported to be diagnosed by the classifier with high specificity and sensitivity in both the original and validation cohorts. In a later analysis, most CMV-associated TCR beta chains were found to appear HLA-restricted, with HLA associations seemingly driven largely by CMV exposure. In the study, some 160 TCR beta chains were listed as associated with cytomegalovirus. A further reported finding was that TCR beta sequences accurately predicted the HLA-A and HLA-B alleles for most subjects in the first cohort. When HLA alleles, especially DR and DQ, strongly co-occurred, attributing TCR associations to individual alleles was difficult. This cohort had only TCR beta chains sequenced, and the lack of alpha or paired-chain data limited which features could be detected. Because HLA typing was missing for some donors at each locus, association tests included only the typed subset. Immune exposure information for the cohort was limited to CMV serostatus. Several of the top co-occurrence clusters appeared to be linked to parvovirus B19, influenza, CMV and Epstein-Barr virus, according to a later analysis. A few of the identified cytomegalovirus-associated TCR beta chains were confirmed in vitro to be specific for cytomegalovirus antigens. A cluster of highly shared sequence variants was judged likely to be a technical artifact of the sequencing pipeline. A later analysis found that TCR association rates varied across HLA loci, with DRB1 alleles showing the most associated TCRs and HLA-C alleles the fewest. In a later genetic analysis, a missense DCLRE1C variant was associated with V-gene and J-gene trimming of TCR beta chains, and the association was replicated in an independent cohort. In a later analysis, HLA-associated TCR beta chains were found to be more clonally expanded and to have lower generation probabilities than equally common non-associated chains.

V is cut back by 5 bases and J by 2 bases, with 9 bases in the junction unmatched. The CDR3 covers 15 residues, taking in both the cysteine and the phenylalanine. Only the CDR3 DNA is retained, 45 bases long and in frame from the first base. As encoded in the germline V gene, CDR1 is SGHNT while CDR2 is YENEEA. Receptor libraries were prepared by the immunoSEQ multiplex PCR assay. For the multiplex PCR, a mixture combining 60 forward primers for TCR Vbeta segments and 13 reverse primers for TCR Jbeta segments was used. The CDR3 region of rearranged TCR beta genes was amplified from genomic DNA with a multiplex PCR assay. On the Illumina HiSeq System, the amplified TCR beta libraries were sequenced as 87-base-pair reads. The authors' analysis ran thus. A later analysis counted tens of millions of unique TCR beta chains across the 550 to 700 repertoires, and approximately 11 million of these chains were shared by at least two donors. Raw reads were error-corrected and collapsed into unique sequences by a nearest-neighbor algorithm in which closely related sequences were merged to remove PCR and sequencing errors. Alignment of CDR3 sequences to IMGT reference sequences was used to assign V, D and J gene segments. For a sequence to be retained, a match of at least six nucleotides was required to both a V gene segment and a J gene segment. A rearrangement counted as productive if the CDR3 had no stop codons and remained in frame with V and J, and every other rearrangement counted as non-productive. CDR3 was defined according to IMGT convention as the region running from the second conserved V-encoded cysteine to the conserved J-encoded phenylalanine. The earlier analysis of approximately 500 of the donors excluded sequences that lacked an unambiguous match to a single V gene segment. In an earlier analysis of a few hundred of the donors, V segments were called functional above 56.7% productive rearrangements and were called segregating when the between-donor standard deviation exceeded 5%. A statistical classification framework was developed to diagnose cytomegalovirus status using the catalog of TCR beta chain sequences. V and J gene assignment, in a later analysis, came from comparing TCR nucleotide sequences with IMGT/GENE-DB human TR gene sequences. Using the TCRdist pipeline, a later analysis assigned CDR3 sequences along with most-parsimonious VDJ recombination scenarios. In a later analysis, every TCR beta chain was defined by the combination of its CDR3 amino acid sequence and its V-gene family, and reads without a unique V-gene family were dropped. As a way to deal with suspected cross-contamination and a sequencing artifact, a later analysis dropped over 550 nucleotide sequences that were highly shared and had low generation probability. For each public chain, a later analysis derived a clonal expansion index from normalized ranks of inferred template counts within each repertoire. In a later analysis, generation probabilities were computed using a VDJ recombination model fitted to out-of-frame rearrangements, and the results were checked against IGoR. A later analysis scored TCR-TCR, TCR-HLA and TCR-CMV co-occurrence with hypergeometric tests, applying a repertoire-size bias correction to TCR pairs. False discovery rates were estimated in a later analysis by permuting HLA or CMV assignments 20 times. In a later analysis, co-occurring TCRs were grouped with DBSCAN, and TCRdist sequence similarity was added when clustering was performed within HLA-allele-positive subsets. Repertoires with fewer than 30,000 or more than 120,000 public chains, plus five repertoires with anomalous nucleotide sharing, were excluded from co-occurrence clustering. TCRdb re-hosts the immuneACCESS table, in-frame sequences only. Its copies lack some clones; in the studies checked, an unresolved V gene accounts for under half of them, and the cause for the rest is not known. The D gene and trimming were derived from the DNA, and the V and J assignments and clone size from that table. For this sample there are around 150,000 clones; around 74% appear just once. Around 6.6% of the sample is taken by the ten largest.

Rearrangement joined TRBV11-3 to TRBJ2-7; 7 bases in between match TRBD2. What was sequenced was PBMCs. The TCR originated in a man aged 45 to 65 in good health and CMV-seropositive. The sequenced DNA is TGTGCCAGCAGCCCAACTAGCGCATATCCCTACGAGCAGTACTTC. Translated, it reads CASSPTSAYPYEQYF.